These T cell receptor beta chains were read from a single sample in a study of T cell responses to AZD1222 COVID-19 vaccine. Method: immunoSEQ multiplex PCR; TCRdb's copy keeps in-frame clones and lacks some. The table includes about 140,000 clones, roughly 85% detected once. The starting material was peripheral blood, obtained 28 days after the second dose of the MenACWY control vaccine. These receptor sequences come from an adult who received the MenACWY meningococcal vaccine as a control. CDR3s include the opening cysteine and the closing phenylalanine or tryptophan. The D gene is left open where the match is weak. Rows may omit the clone size; those that give it use once, few, many or a size class.

D gene,J gene,clone size,CDR3 length,V gene,CDR3 protein,CDR3 DNA
NA,TRBJ2-7,NA,13,TRBV24-1,CATMGRDSYEQYF,TGTGCCACCATGGGGCGGGACTCCTACGAGCAGTACTTC
NA,TRBJ1-1,NA,14,TRBV19,CASSIFRTNTEAFF,TGTGCCAGTAGTATCTTTCGCACGAACACTGAAGCTTTCTTT
NA,TRBJ1-6,NA,14,TRBV6-5,CASIRGPDNSPLHF,TGTGCCAGCATCAGGGGTCCCGATAATTCACCCCTCCACTTT
TRBD1,TRBJ1-6,NA,14,TRBV28,CASRPDRDNSPLHF,TGTGCCAGCAGGCCGGACAGGGATAATTCACCCCTCCACTTT
TRBD2,TRBJ2-7,NA,15,TRBV18,CASSQSLAVSYEQYF,TGTGCCAGCTCCCAGTCACTAGCGGTCTCCTACGAGCAGTACTTC
TRBD2,TRBJ2-1,NA,15,TRBV5-4,CASSSERESYNEQFF,TGTGCCAGCAGCTCAGAGCGGGAGTCTTACAATGAGCAGTTCTTC
NA,TRBJ2-7,NA,14,TRBV28,CASSPLSPKGEQYF,TGTGCCAGCAGTCCACTGTCCCCCAAGGGCGAGCAGTACTTC
TRBD1,TRBJ1-5,NA,15,TRBV20-1,CSASSGQGVVQPQHF,TGCAGTGCTAGTTCCGGACAGGGGGTGGTTCAGCCCCAGCATTTT
NA,TRBJ2-1,few,10,TRBV30,CAWSVNEQFF,TGTGCCTGGAGTGTCAATGAGCAGTTCTTC
TRBD1,TRBJ1-2,NA,16,TRBV7-2,CASSGRTRDRGYGYTF,TGTGCCAGCAGCGGACGGACCCGGGACAGGGGATATGGCTACACCTTC
NA,TRBJ2-6,NA,16,TRBV19,CASSIGQDSGANVLTF,TGTGCCAGTAGTATCGGGCAAGACTCTGGGGCCAACGTCCTGACTTTC
TRBD1,TRBJ2-7,NA,15,TRBV30,CAWSVLGQGSYEQYF,TGTGCCTGGAGTGTCCTGGGACAGGGCTCCTACGAGCAGTACTTC
TRBD1,TRBJ1-5,NA,14,TRBV2,CASRPGGVEQPQHF,TGTGCCAGCAGGCCAGGGGGGGTCGAACAGCCCCAGCATTTT
TRBD1,TRBJ1-5,NA,15,TRBV15,CATSAQTGRNQPQHF,TGTGCCACCAGCGCTCAGACAGGGAGGAATCAGCCCCAGCATTTT
NA,TRBJ1-2,NA,14,TRBV28,CASSPSGLNYGYTF,TGTGCCAGCAGTCCGTCTGGCTTAAACTATGGCTACACCTTC
TRBD2,TRBJ2-5,few,23,TRBV10-1,CASSVAHQGVRARTSGRGETQYF,TGCGCCAGCAGTGTGGCCCACCAGGGTGTACGCGCTCGGACTAGCGGGAGGGGGGAGACCCAGTACTTC
NA,TRBJ1-5,NA,12,TRBV2,CASSFLGGTKHF,TGTGCCAGCTCATTTTTGGGGGGGACGAAACATTTT
NA,TRBJ2-2,NA,15,TRBV6-5,CASSPPQAWAGELFF,TGTGCCAGCAGTCCACCCCAGGCTTGGGCCGGGGAGCTGTTTTTT
NA,TRBJ1-1,NA,18,TRBV11-2,CASSLDRGELWMVTEAFF,TGTGCCAGCAGCTTAGACAGGGGAGAGTTATGGATGGTCACTGAAGCTTTCTTT
TRBD2,TRBJ2-3,NA,16,TRBV5-6,CASSSPTSGFTDTQYF,TGTGCCAGCAGCTCACCTACTAGCGGGTTCACAGATACGCAGTATTTT
NA,TRBJ1-1,NA,15,TRBV11-2,CASSPSRGWETEAFF,TGTGCCAGCAGCCCTAGTCGGGGTTGGGAAACTGAAGCTTTCTTT
NA,TRBJ1-5,NA,14,TRBV28,CAATGRWGNQPQHF,TGTGCCGCCACAGGGAGGTGGGGCAATCAGCCCCAGCATTTT
TRBD2,TRBJ2-1,NA,17,TRBV27,CASSLSERLAGYNEQFF,TGTGCCAGCAGTTTATCTGAAAGACTAGCGGGTTACAATGAGCAGTTCTTC
NA,TRBJ2-5,NA,13,TRBV30,CAWSRIRRETQYF,TGTGCCTGGAGCCGGATCCGCAGGGAGACCCAGTACTTC
NA,TRBJ1-2,NA,12,TRBV7-8,CASGRGLWGYTF,TGTGCCAGCGGCCGGGGGCTCTGGGGCTACACCTTC
NA,TRBJ1-2,NA,16,TRBV4-1,CASSHPSRQANYGYTF,TGCGCCAGCAGCCATCCGAGCAGGCAGGCTAACTATGGCTACACCTTC
NA,TRBJ1-5,NA,14,TRBV6-5,CASRLPGQLQPQHF,TGTGCCAGCAGATTACCGGGACAATTGCAGCCCCAGCATTTT
NA,TRBJ2-2,NA,16,TRBV7-9,CASSLDTGRNTGELFF,TGTGCCAGCAGCTTAGATACGGGTAGAAACACCGGGGAGCTGTTTTTT
TRBD2,TRBJ2-2,few,18,TRBV24-1,CATSDTRLAGDGTGELFF,TGTGCCACCAGTGATACCCGGCTAGCGGGAGACGGCACCGGGGAGCTGTTTTTT
TRBD2,TRBJ2-3,NA,18,TRBV14,CASSQEGLAGGPTDTQYF,TGTGCCAGCAGCCAAGAAGGGCTAGCGGGAGGGCCCACAGATACGCAGTATTTT
NA,TRBJ1-1,NA,13,TRBV19,CASSIELNTEAFF,TGTGCCAGTAGTATAGAGCTGAACACTGAAGCTTTCTTT
NA,TRBJ1-2,NA,13,TRBV27,CASRTESNYGYTF,TGTGCCAGCAGAACGGAGTCTAACTATGGCTACACCTTC